The entry below describes one TCR beta chain. No antigen is known for it. No base qualities exist here, and no much larger clone lies one base off it. This entry belongs to a study of STAT5B mutations in CD4+ large granular lymphocyte leukemia (dated 2022 in TCRdb). Broadly, across the study: Among healthy controls, the CDR3 'QG' motif was associated with a particular HLA allele. The study compared the TCRbeta repertoires of patients with CD4+ T-cell large granular lymphocyte leukemia against those of healthy blood donors. The purity of purified fractions was confirmed by flow cytometry on FACSCanto II or FACSVerse to exceed 95% among lymphocytes.

On the study overall, not on this receptor specifically: The data were not HLA-matched, and the higher clonality in CD4+ T-LGLL than in CD8+ T-LGLL could be due to the relatively small sample size. TRBV06-family usage was enriched among the top patient clones (8/27) compared with healthy controls (2/35). Greater clonality appeared to be present in CD4-sorted patient repertoires than in healthy CD4+ repertoires, and the difference was retained after the putative leukemic clones were removed. Main leukemic clonotypes were private to each patient, although around 25% of the main leukemic clonotypes were found at low frequency in the non-leukemic repertoires of other patients.

Buffy coats from 37 blood donors, supplied by the Finnish Red Cross blood service, were used as healthy controls. All TCR-sequenced material derived from peripheral blood: patient blood samples and healthy donor buffy coats. Peripheral blood mononuclear cells were isolated by Ficoll-Hypaque gradient centrifugation. For the healthy controls, CD4+ cells were obtained from buffy coats by magnetic purification. The Gentra Puregene Cell and Tissue kit was used to extract genomic DNA, and a Qubit 2.0 fluorometer was used to measure the amount of genomic DNA. The immunoSEQ assay at survey resolution was applied to genomic DNA for sequencing of TCRbeta rearrangements. The published analysis was carried out like this. In the TCR sequencing data, the lowest productive clonotype frequency that could be detected was 2.59 x 10-5. Analyses included only productive TCRbeta rearrangements, meaning complete and in-frame sequences. The clonality of each sample was calculated as Simpson clonality in the immunoSEQ Analyzer version 3.0. Clones were binned by frequency as very rare, small, medium, large (1-20%) or hyperexpanded (>20%). Generation probabilities were estimated with OLGA 1.2.3, V-gene circos plots were generated with VDJtools, specificities were searched for in VDJdb, and CDR3 motifs were identified with GLIPH. Imported from immuneACCESS, the table was reduced by TCRdb to in-frame sequences with V and J called. These copies leave out some clones; in studies compared against another copy, an unresolved V gene accounts for under half, and the cause of the remainder is not known. V, J and clone size reflect that table, while D and trimming were determined from the DNA. The sample contains around 50,000 clones, around 82% of them found a single time. The ten top clones hold 0.3% to 0.45% of the sample.

Per the germline V gene, SQVTM is the CDR1 and ANQGSEA is the CDR2. A distance of 15 bases separates the germline ends of V and J, which lose 3 bases and 1 base respectively. Counted from cysteine to phenylalanine, this CDR3 has 16 amino acids. The sequence is cut down to CDR3 DNA, 48 bases in frame from base 1. The rearranged chain carries TRBV29-1 and TRBJ1-4, and possibly TRBD1, on 6 matching bases. The receptor comes from a human donor in good health. The sequenced sample consisted of CD4+ T cells from blood buffy coats. The DNA sequence follows: TGCAGCGTTGATAGTCGAGCAGGGGTAACTAATGAAAAACTGTTTTTT. It specifies CSVDSRAGVTNEKLFF.